This T cell receptor beta chain was retrieved from a study of blood T cell repertoires in COVID-19. Study-level background: Donors in the United States, Italy and Spain gave samples during acute or convalescent COVID-19. Sample material is recorded as cDNA or gDNA derived from T cells, B-cell-depleted T cells, or PBMCs.

V shed 5 bases and J shed 6 bases, with 8 bases lying between them. The CDR3 totals 12 residues. How the authors handled the data: Nucleated cell number was recorded as an estimate derived from reference gene primer amplification. The repertoire was sequenced with immunoSEQ multiplex PCR; TCRdb's copy has only in-frame clones and lacks some. That table supplies the V and J calls and clone size; D and trimming were determined from the DNA. The table has tens of thousands of clones, 81% seen once. Sequencing input: peripheral blood. This chain uses TRBV12-3 or TRBV12-4 with TRBJ2-1, with no clear D. This TCR came from a man aged 80 or over with acute or convalescent COVID-19. The CDR3 DNA is TGTGCCAGCAGTGAATACGGCAATGAGCAGTTCTTC. It encodes CASSEYGNEQFF.